This T cell receptor (beta chain) was retrieved from a study of blood T cell repertoires in COVID-19. Study in general: T cells, B-cell-depleted T cells, or PBMCs supplied cDNA or gDNA.

Clones were read by immunoSEQ multiplex PCR, and TCRdb kept only the in-frame ones, dropping some. Here the sample spans over 200,000 clones, 70% to 90% being singletons. Trimming cost V 3 bases and J 7 bases, with 16 bases left between them. The CDR3 length is 15 residues. Per germline, CDR1 SGHDT and CDR2 YYEEEE. This clone came up a few times. This clonotype originated in a man aged 30 to 45 who had recovered from COVID-19. The rearrangement joins TRBV5-6 to TRBJ1-4; D is unclear. Sequencing used peripheral blood. In DNA form, the CDR3 reads TGTGCCAGCAGCTCCCCCACTTCGGAGGGTGAAAAACTGTTTTTT. Encoded protein: CASSSPTSEGEKLFF.